The 3 T cell receptor beta chains presented below share a single source sample, sequenced in a study of breast tumors, draining lymph nodes, adjacent tissues. TCRdb ran MiXCR on the multiplex PCR reads and lists one entry per CDR3 protein. The sample has roughly 25,000 distinct CDR3 sequences; 60% to 70% are singletons. The sample was tumor-adjacent breast tissue. These receptors came from a female donor with breast cancer. Some clones in this sample may be carry-over from other donors' samples.

The chain employs TRBV20-1 and TRBJ2-5; TRBD2 agrees at 9 bases. Germline assignment: CDR1 DFQATT and CDR2 SNEGSKA (reference sequence). The J segment lost 5 bases and the V segment lost 3 bases, leaving 7 bases of the junction unmatched. The length of the CDR3 is 14 residues. The CDR3 nucleotides are TGCAGTGCTAGTCAGCGGGAGGCCGGGGAGACCCAGTACTTC. Its protein product is CSASQREAGETQYF.

The count of this clonotype is one. This chain connects TRBV2 to TRBJ2-1; 9 nucleotides match TRBD2. CDR3 length: 15 residues. Unmatched junction bases numbered 9, after V lost 6 bases and J lost 6 bases. Germline V gene sequence: CDR1 SNHLY, CDR2 FYNNEI. This CDR3 reads CASSGLAGRFNEQFF. The CDR3 DNA reads TGTGCCAGCAGCGGGCTAGCGGGACGTTTCAATGAGCAGTTCTTC.

The CDR3 reads CATSRVGGTPPDTQYF. DNA for the CDR3: TGTGCCACCAGCAGAGTAGGTGGGACCCCCCCAGATACGCAGTATTTT. The V gene is TRBV15, the J gene TRBJ2-3; D possibly matches TRBD1 or TRBD2 (5 bases each). The CDR3 covers 16 residues. Germline V lookup: CDR1 LNHNV, CDR2 YYDKDF (reference sequence). Trimming shortened V by 1 base and J by 4 bases, and 15 bases separated the two germline ends.